This note documents a single T cell receptor beta chain sequence. Time point in this sample: peripheral blood 6 weeks after treatment start. With 4 bases clipped from V and 5 bases from J, the junction kept 13 bases outside the gene matches. Looked up from germline, CDR1 is SGDLS and CDR2 is YYNGEE. The CDR3 extends over 18 amino acids. The data were produced by immunoSEQ multiplex PCR, yet TCRdb's version contains in-frame clones alone and is incomplete. The data hold 120,000 or so clones, with about 82% observed a single time. This sample stems from a study of PD-L1 blockade in urothelial cancer. The source material was PBMCs, sampled around atezolizumab (anti-PD-L1) treatment. The TCR comes from a middle-aged man with urothelial cancer. This chain connects TRBV9 to TRBJ2-3; TRBD2 matches at 13 bases. This CDR3 is CASSPGLAGEPIRDTQYF. In DNA form, the CDR3 reads TGTGCCAGCAGCCCCGGACTAGCGGGAGAACCCATTAGAGATACGCAGTATTTT.